A single TCR beta chain is shown here with its context. Its specificity is unknown. V lost 1 base and J 0 bases, leaving 12 bases between the germline ends. CDR1 LNHNV and CDR2 YYDKDF come from the germline V gene (reference sequence). The CDR3 has 16 residues. The record originates from a study of CD8+ T cells in alopecia areata. Treatment here: oral pan-JAK inhibitor, 5-10 mg twice daily. Broader study findings: Any link of baseline CD8+ expansion to response, resting on one nonresponder, remains uncertain.

Investigators isolated RNA and reverse transcribed it into cDNA to act as the sequencing template. Assay used: immunoSEQ multiplex PCR; TCRdb lists only in-frame clones, some missing. The sample yields 150,000 to 200,000 clones, about 60% seen once. The material was CD8+ T cells sorted from blood, obtained at week 24, from a patient treated with tofacitinib. The V call is TRBV15, the J call TRBJ2-5; D remains ambiguous. The TCR originated in a human donor with alopecia areata. The CDR3 here is CATSRVPQNDQETQYF. CDR3 nucleotides: TGTGCCACCAGCAGAGTGCCCCAAAACGACCAAGAGACCCAGTACTTC.